The clone carrying this T cell receptor (beta chain) was counted only a few times. Measured with immunoSEQ multiplex PCR; TCRdb has only the in-frame clones, and not every one. The sample has about 30,000 clones; approximately 75% are singletons. This entry belongs to a study of early stage breast cancer tumors. In the study overall: About 70% of the 16 invasive tumors were ER+, PR+ and HER2-.

The CDR3 has 11 residues. The V gene lost 7 bases and the J gene lost 1 base, with 7 bases spanning the gap. Germline V CDR1 and CDR2: SQVTM, ANQGSEA. Input material: blood. The chain carries TRBV29-1 and TRBJ1-1; D unresolved. This TCR derives from a person between 50 and 60 years old with breast cancer. This chain's CDR3 is CSGAANTEAFF. The CDR3, as DNA: TGCAGCGGGGCCGCGAACACTGAAGCTTTCTTT. Filled out from reference TRBV29-1 and TRBJ1-1, the complete variable domain reads SAVISQKPSRDICQRGTSLTIQCQVDSQVTMMFWYRQQPGQSLTLIATANQGSEATYESGFVIDKFPISRPNLTFSTLTVSNMSPEDSSIYLCSGAANTEAFFGQGTRLTVV.